The present TCR beta chain was sequenced within a study of T cell clones after liver transplantation. TCRdb's copy holds only in-frame clones and misses some; the assay was immunoSEQ multiplex PCR. The sample lists roughly 120,000 clones; 90% were seen once. This CDR3 is 14 amino acids long. Germline V gene lookup returns CDR1 SEHNR and CDR2 FQNEAQ (reference sequence). With V trimmed by 7 bases and J by 7 bases, 5 bases remained unmatched. The input for sequencing was CD4+ T cells from blood, taken 12 months after liver transplant. The rearrangement uses TRBV7-9 and TRBJ2-3; 13 nucleotides align to TRBD2. The source of this sequence is a human patient who received a liver transplant. Some T cells may be supplied by the graft donor. CDR3 in DNA: TGTGCCAGCAACGGACTAGCGGGAGAGCATACGCAGTATTTT. Translation: CASNGLAGEHTQYF. The entire variable domain, with the rest obtained from reference TRBV7-9 and TRBJ2-3, is as follows: DTGVSQNPRHKITKRGQNVTFRCDPISEHNRLYWYRQTLGQGPEFLTYFQNEAQLEKSRLLSDRFSAERPKGSFSTLEIQRTEQGDSAMYLCASNGLAGEHTQYFGPGTRLTVL.